Listed here are 19 T cell receptor beta chains from one sample, sequenced in a study of blood T cell repertoires in COVID-19. Repertoires were generated with immunoSEQ multiplex PCR, while TCRdb's copy carries only in-frame clones and drops some. The sample has some 300,000 clones, roughly 90% seen once. Sequenced sample: PBMCs or T cells enriched from blood (not recorded which). The source of these receptors is a woman in her twenties or thirties who had been exposed to COVID-19.

The chain uses TRBV5-6 and TRBJ2-7, with TRBD1 matching 10 bases. The CDR3 extends over 16 amino acids. CDR1 SGHDT and CDR2 YYEEEE come from the germline V gene. Trimming at V came to 4 bases and at J to 4 bases, leaving 11 bases not matched to a gene. CDR3 DNA sequence: TGTGCCAGCAGCCCGGACAGGGGGTGGTCCCTTTACGAGCAGTACTTC. Translating it yields CASSPDRGWSLYEQYF. Full variable domain (rest looked up from reference TRBV5-6 and TRBJ2-7): DAGVTQSPTHLIKTRGQQVTLRCSPKSGHDTVSWYQQALGQGPQFIFQYYEEEERQRGNFPDRFSGHQFPNYSSELNVNALLLGDSALYLCASSPDRGWSLYEQYFGPGTRLTVT.

The chain combines TRBV4-3 with TRBJ1-6, with a weak D call TRBD1 (5 bases). Germline values: CDR1 LGHNA, CDR2 YSLEER. The CDR3 has 17 amino acids. V was clipped by 0 bases and J by 4 bases, with 13 bases between them. The CDR3 nucleotides read TGCGCCAGCAGCCAAGACACAGGAGGGGCTTATAATTCACCCCTCCACTTT. It specifies CASSQDTGGAYNSPLHF.

J is TRBJ1-2 and V is TRBV19; D call uncertain. Between the trimmed V and J ends, which lost 7 bases and 0 bases, there was a span of 15 bases. This CDR3 region has 15 residues. Germline-derived CDR1 and CDR2 are LNHDA and SQIVND (reference sequence). CDR3 region: CASTPQRRANYGYTF. DNA for the CDR3: TGTGCCAGTACCCCTCAGCGGAGGGCTAACTATGGCTACACCTTC. Combining the CDR3 with reference TRBV19 and TRBJ1-2 gives the whole variable domain DGGITQSPKYLFRKEGQNVTLSCEQNLNHDAMYWYRQDPGQGLRLIYYSQIVNDFQKGDIAEGYSVSREKKESFPLTVTSAQKNPTAFYLCASTPQRRANYGYTFGSGTRLTVV.

J is TRBJ2-7 and V is TRBV19; 8 positions agree with TRBD1. This CDR3 is built from 13 residues. With V trimmed by 6 bases and J by 7 bases, 8 bases remained unmatched. Germline V gene sequence: CDR1 LNHDA, CDR2 SQIVND (reference sequence). DNA of the CDR3: TGTGCCAGTAGCGACAGGGGCCCAGGAGAGCAGTACTTC. This codes for CASSDRGPGEQYF.

The chain employs TRBV6-5 and TRBJ1-1; D is unresolved. Trimming took 6 bases from V and 3 from J, leaving 17 bases between them. CDR1 and CDR2 (germline): MNHEY, SVGAGI. The length of the CDR3 is 15 residues. The CDR3 reads CASSRVGLQYTEAFF. DNA of the CDR3: TGTGCCAGCAGCCGGGTCGGACTACAGTACACTGAAGCTTTCTTT.

The chain couples TRBV5-4 to TRBJ1-1; D call uncertain. Trimming took off 6 bases at V and 1 base at J, with 13 bases between the two ends. The CDR3 is made up of 14 amino acids. Germline V gene sequence: CDR1 SGHNT, CDR2 YYREEE (reference sequence). This CDR3 reads CASTVRAGNTEAFF. Here the CDR3 DNA reads TGTGCCAGCACCGTTCGGGCGGGGAACACTGAAGCTTTCTTT.

About this clone itself: Other DNA sequences from this sample encode an identical CDR3 as well. The chain uses TRBV5-1 and TRBJ1-2; the D gene is possibly TRBD1 (5 bases). CDR1 SGHRS and CDR2 YFSETQ come from the germline V gene. With 4 bases removed from V and 5 bases from J, the gap between germline ends came to 15 bases. The length of the CDR3 is 14 residues. CDR3 DNA sequence: TGCGCCAGCAGCCCCACGGGGGGGGGTTATGGCTACACCTTC. It translates to CASSPTGGGYGYTF.

The chain links TRBV10-3 to TRBJ1-3; the D gene is possibly TRBD1 (5 bases). The CDR3 totals 13 residues. The ends were cut back, 5 bases at V and 3 bases at J, with 8 bases in the middle. Per the germline V gene, CDR1 is ENHRY and CDR2 is SYGVKD. CDR3 protein: CAISSRDGNTIYF. CDR3 nucleotide sequence: TGTGCCATCAGTAGCAGGGATGGAAACACCATATATTTT.

The chain combines TRBV20-1 with TRBJ1-5, with D possibly matching TRBD1 (6 bases). Trimming cost V 3 bases and J 2 bases, with 14 bases left between them. CDR1 is DFQATT, CDR2 SNEGSKA, per germline (reference sequence). The CDR3 runs 15 residues. The CDR3 DNA sequence: TGCAGTGCTAGTACAGGGTACGTGGGCAATCAGCCCCAGCATTTT. This sequence encodes CSASTGYVGNQPQHF.

The gene calls are TRBV11-3 and TRBJ2-1; 9 bases agree with TRBD2. Germline V gene data show CDR1 as SGHNT and CDR2 as YENEEA. The CDR3 length is 15 residues. V was clipped by 5 bases and J by 6 bases; unmatched bases: 8. The CDR3 region has the DNA TGTGCCAGCAGCCCCCGGCGGGGGGGCCTCAATGAGCAGTTCTTC. This gives the protein CASSPRRGGLNEQFF.

About this clone itself: This CDR3 is missing its conserved last phenylalanine or tryptophan, likely due to a read error. The DNA is omitted, as the CDR3 cannot be located on it reliably, and the CDR3 follows TCRdb's listing. CDR3 protein: CASSEPGQGEIQ. This chain joins TRBV10-1 and TRBJ1-5; the table names TRBD1, a call not compared with the DNA. From germline, CDR1 is WNHNN and CDR2 SYGVQD (reference sequence). The CDR3 length is 12 residues, termini included.

This clone was observed a single time. The V and J genes are TRBV5-6 and TRBJ1-4; the D gene is possibly TRBD1 (5 bases). CDR3 length: 16 residues. The V gene lost 4 bases and the J gene lost 6 bases, with 19 bases spanning the gap. CDR1 is SGHDT, CDR2 YYEEEE, per germline. CDR3 sequence: CASSAIGQGIYEKLFF. Written as DNA, the CDR3 is TGTGCCAGCAGCGCAATCGGGCAGGGCATATATGAAAAACTGTTTTTT.

This clone appeared once. This chain connects TRBV7-9 to TRBJ1-2; 8 bases line up with TRBD1. With 1 base clipped from V and 8 bases from J, the junction kept 3 bases outside the gene matches. Germline V lookup: CDR1 SEHNR, CDR2 FQNEAQ (reference sequence). CDR3 length equals 13 residues. CDR3 protein: CASSLEGDRGYTF. The CDR3 DNA follows: TGTGCCAGCAGCTTAGAGGGGGACAGGGGCTACACCTTC. Combining the CDR3 with reference TRBV7-9 and TRBJ1-2 gives the whole variable domain DTGVSQNPRHKITKRGQNVTFRCDPISEHNRLYWYRQTLGQGPEFLTYFQNEAQLEKSRLLSDRFSAERPKGSFSTLEIQRTEQGDSAMYLCASSLEGDRGYTFGSGTRLTVV.

This sequence joins TRBV7-9 and TRBJ1-4, with D tentatively TRBD1 (5 bases). The CDR3 has 15 amino acids. Trimming took 5 bases from V and 5 from J, leaving 15 bases between them. Germline CDR1 reads SEHNR; CDR2 reads FQNEAQ (reference sequence). The CDR3 protein is CASSASGLPNEKLFF. The CDR3 nucleotides are TGTGCCAGCAGCGCCTCGGGACTCCCGAATGAAAAACTGTTTTTT. The complete variable domain, with remaining parts taken from reference TRBV7-9 and TRBJ1-4, reads DTGVSQNPRHKITKRGQNVTFRCDPISEHNRLYWYRQTLGQGPEFLTYFQNEAQLEKSRLLSDRFSAERPKGSFSTLEIQRTEQGDSAMYLCASSASGLPNEKLFFGSGTQLSVL.

The chain combines TRBV4-3 with TRBJ2-7, with 11 nucleotides matching TRBD1. V was pared by 3 bases and J by 6 bases, with 19 bases of the junction left unmatched. The germline gives CDR1 LGHNA, CDR2 YSLEER. The CDR3 extends over 19 amino acids. This chain's CDR3 is CASSQKPGTGGLGAREQYF. As DNA, the CDR3 is TGCGCCAGCAGCCAGAAGCCGGGGACAGGGGGTCTCGGAGCTCGCGAGCAGTACTTC.

This sequence joins TRBV5-6 and TRBJ1-2, with D perhaps matching TRBD1 (5 bases). Trimming removed 4 bases from V and 2 bases from J, with 9 bases in between. The CDR3 sequence is 13 residues long. Germline V gives CDR1 SGHDT, CDR2 YYEEEE. As DNA, the CDR3 is TGTGCCAGCAGCACCGGGGGAAACTATGGCTACACCTTC. Translated: CASSTGGNYGYTF.

This clone was recorded once. The rearrangement uses TRBV25-1 and TRBJ2-7, with TRBD2 as a possible D gene (6 bases). Germline CDR1 is MGHDK and CDR2 is SYGVNS. This CDR3 comprises 15 residues. The V end lost 3 bases, the J end lost 6 bases, and 18 bases lay between the germline ends. This chain's CDR3 is CASSDPFPEGLEQYF. For the CDR3, the DNA is TGTGCCAGCAGTGATCCCTTCCCGGAGGGGCTCGAGCAGTACTTC.

The V and J genes are TRBV18 and TRBJ1-1; D call uncertain. Germline CDR1 KGHSH, CDR2 LQKENI. CDR3 length: 15 amino acids. V dropped 3 bases and J dropped 1 base, with 12 bases sitting between them. CDR3 in DNA: TGTGCCAGCTCACCTGGCCGGGGTCGGAACACTGAAGCTTTCTTT. Its protein product is CASSPGRGRNTEAFF.

This chain connects TRBV5-4 to TRBJ2-4; 8 nucleotides agree with TRBD1. The CDR3 runs to 12 residues. V lost 3 bases, J lost 7 bases, and 0 bases stayed unmatched. Germline V gene data show CDR1 as SGHNT and CDR2 as YYREEE (reference sequence). The CDR3: CASSWDRNIQYF. The CDR3 region has the DNA TGTGCCAGCAGCTGGGACAGGAACATTCAGTACTTC.